The rows below give T cell receptor beta chains drawn from one sample of a study of blood T cell repertoires in COVID-19. Generated by immunoSEQ multiplex PCR, the TCRdb table keeps only in-frame clones and is missing some. The table lists hundreds of thousands of clones, almost 90% of them singletons. Source material: PBMCs or T cells enriched from blood (not recorded which). The receptor source for this set is a young woman with acute COVID-19. The CDR3 runs from the conserved cysteine through the conserved F or W. Fields, in order: clone size, D gene, J gene, V gene, CDR3 DNA, CDR3 protein. D genes are given only for firm matches. Expanded clones are given a class, and other clones once, few, many or no size at all.

NA | NA | TRBJ2-5 | TRBV2 | TGTGCCAGCACCACGACCCGGCGGCAAGAGACCCAGTACTTC | CASTTTRRQETQYF
NA | NA | TRBJ1-6 | TRBV4-2 | TGTGCCAGCAGCCAAGATTGGGGTACGGGAAGCTATAATTCACCCCTCCACTTT | CASSQDWGTGSYNSPLHF
NA | TRBD2 | TRBJ2-3 | TRBV5-1 | TGCGCCAGCAGCCTCCGGATAGCGGGAAGCACAGATACGCAGTATTTT | CASSLRIAGSTDTQYF
NA | NA | TRBJ1-1 | TRBV18 | TGTGCCAGCTCGGGACAACCGAACACTGAAGCTTTCTTT | CASSGQPNTEAFF
NA | TRBD1 | TRBJ1-5 | TRBV25-1 | TGTGCCAGCAGTGCGTCCGGGACAGGGGCAAGGCCCCAGCATTTT | CASSASGTGARPQHF
NA | TRBD2 | TRBJ2-1 | TRBV5-1 | TGCGCCAGCAGCGCCGCTTCTAGCGGGAGTTTATATGAGCAGTTCTTC | CASSAASSGSLYEQFF
NA | TRBD1 | TRBJ2-7 | TRBV7-9 | TGTGCCAGCAGAAGGACAGGGGACGAGCAGTACTTC | CASRRTGDEQYF
NA | TRBD1 | TRBJ1-5 | TRBV4-1 | TGCGCCAGCAGCCAAGACTGGACAGGGAATCAGCCCCAGCATTTT | CASSQDWTGNQPQHF
NA | TRBD2 | TRBJ2-1 | TRBV6-5 | TGTGCCAGCAAGCCTAGCGGTTACAATGAGCAGTTCTTC | CASKPSGYNEQFF
NA | TRBD2 | TRBJ2-7 | TRBV4-3 | TGCGCCAGCAGCCAAGATCTTAGCGGGAGCGAGCAGTACTTC | CASSQDLSGSEQYF
NA | TRBD2 | TRBJ2-7 | TRBV15 | TGTGCCACCAGCCCTGACGGGGCGGGAGGGCCGGGGGAGCAGTACTTC | CATSPDGAGGPGEQYF
NA | TRBD1 | TRBJ2-7 | TRBV2 | TGTGCCAGCAGTGAATGGACAGGGCGGGGCGAGCAGTACTTC | CASSEWTGRGEQYF
NA | TRBD1 | TRBJ2-7 | TRBV19 | TGTGCCAGTAGTATCCGGGGACAGAGATCCTACGAGCAGTACTTC | CASSIRGQRSYEQYF
NA | NA | TRBJ1-5 | TRBV6-4 | TGTGCCAGCAGTGAAAATCGGGGAGATCAGCCCCAGCATTTT | CASSENRGDQPQHF
once | NA | TRBJ2-3 | TRBV4-2 | TGTGCCAGCAGCCAAGTCCCCACACAGGTTACAGATACGCAGTATTTT | CASSQVPTQVTDTQYF
NA | TRBD1 | TRBJ1-2 | TRBV6-5 | TGTGCCAGCAGGGGACAGGGGGCCTATGGCTACACCTTC | CASRGQGAYGYTF
many | TRBD2 | TRBJ2-2 | TRBV5-4 | TGTGCCAGCAGCCCACATCAGCGGGACGGCGGGGAGCTGTTTTTT | CASSPHQRDGGELFF